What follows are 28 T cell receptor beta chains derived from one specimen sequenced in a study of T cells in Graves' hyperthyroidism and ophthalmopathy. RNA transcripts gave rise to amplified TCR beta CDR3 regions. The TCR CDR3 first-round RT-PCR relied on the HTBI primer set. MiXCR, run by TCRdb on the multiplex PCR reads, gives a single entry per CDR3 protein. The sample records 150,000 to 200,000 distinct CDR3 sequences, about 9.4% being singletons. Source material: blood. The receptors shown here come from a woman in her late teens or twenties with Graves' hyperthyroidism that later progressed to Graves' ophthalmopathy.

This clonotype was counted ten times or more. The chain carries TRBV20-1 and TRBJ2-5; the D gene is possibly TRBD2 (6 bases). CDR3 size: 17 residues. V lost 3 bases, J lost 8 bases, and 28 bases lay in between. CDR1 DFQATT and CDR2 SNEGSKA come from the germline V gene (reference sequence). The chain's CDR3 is CSASLPVAAGTSVTQYF. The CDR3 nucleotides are TGCAGTGCTAGTCTCCCCGTCGCGGCGGGGACTTCTGTAACCCAGTACTTC.

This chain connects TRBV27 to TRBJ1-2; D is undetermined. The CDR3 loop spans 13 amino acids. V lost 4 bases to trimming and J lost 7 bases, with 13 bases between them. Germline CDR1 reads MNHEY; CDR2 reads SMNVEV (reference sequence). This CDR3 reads CASSWGSFGGYTF. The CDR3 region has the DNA TGTGCCAGCAGTTGGGGATCCTTTGGTGGCTACACCTTC.

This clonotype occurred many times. This chain's CDR3 is CAWSATRNYGYTF. In DNA form, the CDR3 reads TGTGCCTGGAGTGCCACCCGGAACTATGGCTACACCTTC. V gene TRBV30 combines with J gene TRBJ1-2; the D is unclear. Germline-derived CDR1 and CDR2 are GTSNPN and SVGIG (reference sequence). The CDR3 is 13 amino acids. The V gene lost 1 base and the J gene lost 2 bases, with 8 bases spanning the gap.

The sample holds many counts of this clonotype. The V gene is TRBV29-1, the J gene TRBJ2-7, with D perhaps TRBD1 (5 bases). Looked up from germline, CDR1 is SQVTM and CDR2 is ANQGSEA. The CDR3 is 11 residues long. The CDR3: CTCRQGHEQYF. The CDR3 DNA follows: TGCACCTGCCGCCAGGGTCACGAGCAGTACTTC.

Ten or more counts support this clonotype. CDR3 in DNA: TGTGCCTGGAGCGGCTTGGGGACAGGGGGCACTGAAGCTTTCTTT. Translation: CAWSGLGTGGTEAFF. The gene calls are TRBV30 and TRBJ1-1; 11 bases agree with TRBD1. V dropped 3 bases and J dropped 4; count of bases not matched to a gene: 7. CDR1 and CDR2 (germline): GTSNPN, SVGIG (reference sequence). This CDR3 region has 15 residues.

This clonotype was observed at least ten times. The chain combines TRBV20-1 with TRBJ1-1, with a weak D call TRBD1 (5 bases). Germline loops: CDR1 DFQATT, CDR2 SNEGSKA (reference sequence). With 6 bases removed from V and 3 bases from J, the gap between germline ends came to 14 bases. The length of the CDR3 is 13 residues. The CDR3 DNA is TGCAGTGCGGGGGACTGGGGGGACACTGAAGCTTTCTTT. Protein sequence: CSAGDWGDTEAFF.

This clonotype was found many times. The CDR3 here is CASSQYTGSSPLHF. Here the CDR3 DNA reads TGTGCCAGCAGCCAATACACAGGGTCTTCACCCCTCCACTTT. V usage is TRBV14 and J usage is TRBJ1-6; perhaps TRBD1 as D (6 bases). V shed 2 bases and J shed 9 bases, with 11 bases lying between them. From germline, CDR1 is SGHDN and CDR2 FVKESK. This CDR3 has 14 amino acids.

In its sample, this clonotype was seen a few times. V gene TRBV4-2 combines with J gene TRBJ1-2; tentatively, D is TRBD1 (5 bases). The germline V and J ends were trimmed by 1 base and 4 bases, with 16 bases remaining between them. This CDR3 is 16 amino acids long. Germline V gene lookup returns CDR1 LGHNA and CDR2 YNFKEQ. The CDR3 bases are TGTGCCAGCAGCCAAGTAGGCCGGGACGGAGTCTATGGCTACACCTTC. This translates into CASSQVGRDGVYGYTF.

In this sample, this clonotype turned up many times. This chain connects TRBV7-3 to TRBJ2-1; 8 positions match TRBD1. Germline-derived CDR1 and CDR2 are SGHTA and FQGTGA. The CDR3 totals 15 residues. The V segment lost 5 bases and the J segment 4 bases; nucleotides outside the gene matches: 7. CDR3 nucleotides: TGTGCCAGCAGCCCTGGGACAGGACCGTACAATGAGCAGTTCTTC. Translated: CASSPGTGPYNEQFF. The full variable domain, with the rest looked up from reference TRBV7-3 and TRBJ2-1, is GAGVSQTPSNKVTEKGKYVELRCDPISGHTALYWYRQSLGQGPEFLIYFQGTGAADDSGLPNDRFFAVRPEGSVSTLKIQRTERGDSAVYLCASSPGTGPYNEQFFGPGTRLTVL.

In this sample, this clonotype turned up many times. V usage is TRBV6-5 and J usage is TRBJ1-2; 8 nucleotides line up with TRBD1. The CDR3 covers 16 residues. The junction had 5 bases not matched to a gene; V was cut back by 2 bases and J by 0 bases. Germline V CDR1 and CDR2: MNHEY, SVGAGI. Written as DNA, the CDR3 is TGTGCCAGCAGTTACCTACTGACAGGGGCTAACTATGGCTACACCTTC. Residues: CASSYLLTGANYGYTF.

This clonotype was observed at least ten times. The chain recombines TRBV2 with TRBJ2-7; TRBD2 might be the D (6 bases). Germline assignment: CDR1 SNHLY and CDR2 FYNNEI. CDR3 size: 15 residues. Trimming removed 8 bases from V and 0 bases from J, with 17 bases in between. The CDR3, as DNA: TGTGCCAGCCCCGGCCCACGCGGGAACTCCTACGAGCAGTACTTC. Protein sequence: CASPGPRGNSYEQYF.

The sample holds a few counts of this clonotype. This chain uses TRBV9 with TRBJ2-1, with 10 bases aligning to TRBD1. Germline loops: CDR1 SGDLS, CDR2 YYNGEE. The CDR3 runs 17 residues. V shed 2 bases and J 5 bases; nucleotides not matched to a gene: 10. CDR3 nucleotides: TGTGCCAGCAGCGTCGCGTTGGGGGACAGGGGTAACAATGAGCAGTTCTTC. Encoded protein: CASSVALGDRGNNEQFF.

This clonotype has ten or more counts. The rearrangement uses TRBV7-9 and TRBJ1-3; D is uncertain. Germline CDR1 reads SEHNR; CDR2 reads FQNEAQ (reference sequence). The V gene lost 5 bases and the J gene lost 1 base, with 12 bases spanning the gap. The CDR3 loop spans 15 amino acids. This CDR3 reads CASSPEGGSGNTIYF. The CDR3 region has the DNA TGTGCCAGCAGCCCCGAAGGAGGGTCTGGAAACACCATATATTTT.

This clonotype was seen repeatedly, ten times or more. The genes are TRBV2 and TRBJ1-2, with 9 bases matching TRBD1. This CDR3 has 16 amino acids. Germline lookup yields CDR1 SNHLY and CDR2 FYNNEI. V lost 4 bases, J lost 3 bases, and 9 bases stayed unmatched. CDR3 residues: CASSVPRDRDDYGYTF. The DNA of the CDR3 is TGTGCCAGCAGTGTCCCCCGGGACAGGGATGACTATGGCTACACCTTC.

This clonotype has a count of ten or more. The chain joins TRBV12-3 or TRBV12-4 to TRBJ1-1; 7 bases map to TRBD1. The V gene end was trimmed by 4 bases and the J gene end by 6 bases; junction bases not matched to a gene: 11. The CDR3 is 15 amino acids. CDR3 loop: CASSSRGQVTAEAFF. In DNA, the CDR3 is TGTGCCAGCAGTTCTCGCGGACAGGTAACAGCTGAAGCTTTCTTT.

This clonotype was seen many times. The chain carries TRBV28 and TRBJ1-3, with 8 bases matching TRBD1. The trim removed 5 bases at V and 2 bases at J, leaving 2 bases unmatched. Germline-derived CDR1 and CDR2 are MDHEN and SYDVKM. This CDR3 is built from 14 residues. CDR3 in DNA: TGTGCCAGCAGTCCAGGGGGCCCTGGAAACACCATATATTTT. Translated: CASSPGGPGNTIYF. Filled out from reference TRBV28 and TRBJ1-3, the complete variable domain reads DVKVTQSSRYLVKRTGEKVFLECVQDMDHENMFWYRQDPGLGLRLIYFSYDVKMKEKGDIPEGYSVSREKKERFSLILESASTNQTSMYLCASSPGGPGNTIYFGEGSWLTVV.

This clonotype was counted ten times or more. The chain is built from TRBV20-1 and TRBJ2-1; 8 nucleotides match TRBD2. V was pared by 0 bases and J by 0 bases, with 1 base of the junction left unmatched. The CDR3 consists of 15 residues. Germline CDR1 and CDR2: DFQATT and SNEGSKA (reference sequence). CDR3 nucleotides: TGCAGTGCTAGAGATGGGACTAGCTCCTACAATGAGCAGTTCTTC. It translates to CSARDGTSSYNEQFF.

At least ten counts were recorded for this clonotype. The CDR3 sequence: CASSPGQGIGGNRDNEQFF. Here the CDR3 DNA reads TGTGCCAGCAGCCCCGGACAGGGTATAGGGGGGAACCGGGACAATGAGCAGTTCTTC. V and J are TRBV11-2 and TRBJ2-1, with 8 bases aligning to TRBD1. J was trimmed by 5 bases and V by 5 bases; bases with no gene match: 20. CDR3 length: 19 residues. The germline gives CDR1 SGHAT, CDR2 FQNNGV.

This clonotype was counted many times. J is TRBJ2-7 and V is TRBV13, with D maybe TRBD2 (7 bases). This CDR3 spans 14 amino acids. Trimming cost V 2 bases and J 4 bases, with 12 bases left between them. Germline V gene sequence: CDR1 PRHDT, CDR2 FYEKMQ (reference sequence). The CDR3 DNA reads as TGTGCCAGCAGCTTAAGGGGGGGTGTTTACGAGCAGTACTTC. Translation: CASSLRGGVYEQYF.

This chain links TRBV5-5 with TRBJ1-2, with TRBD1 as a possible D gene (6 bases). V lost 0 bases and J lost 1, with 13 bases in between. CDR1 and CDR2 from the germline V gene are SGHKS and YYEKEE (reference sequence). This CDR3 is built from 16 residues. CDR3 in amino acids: CASSLVGGENNYGYTF. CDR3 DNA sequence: TGTGCCAGCAGCTTGGTAGGGGGAGAGAATAACTATGGCTACACCTTC.

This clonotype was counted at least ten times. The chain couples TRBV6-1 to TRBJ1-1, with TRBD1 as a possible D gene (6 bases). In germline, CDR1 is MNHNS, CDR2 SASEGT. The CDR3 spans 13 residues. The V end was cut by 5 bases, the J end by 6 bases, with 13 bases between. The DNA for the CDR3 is TGTGCCAGCAGTTTCATCCGGACAGCTGAAGCTTTCTTT. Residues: CASSFIRTAEAFF.

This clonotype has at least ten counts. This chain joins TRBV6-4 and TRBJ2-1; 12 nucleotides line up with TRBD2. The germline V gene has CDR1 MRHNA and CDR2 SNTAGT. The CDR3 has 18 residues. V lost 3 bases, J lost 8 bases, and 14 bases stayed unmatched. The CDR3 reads CASSETTSGGLVVDEQFF. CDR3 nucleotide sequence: TGTGCCAGCAGTGAGACCACTAGCGGGGGGCTTGTAGTCGATGAGCAGTTCTTC.

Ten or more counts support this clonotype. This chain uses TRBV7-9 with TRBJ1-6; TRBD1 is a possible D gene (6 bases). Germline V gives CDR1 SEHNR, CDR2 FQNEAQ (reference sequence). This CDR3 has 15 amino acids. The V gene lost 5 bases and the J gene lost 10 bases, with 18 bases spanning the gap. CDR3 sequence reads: CASSGLQGTKSPLHF. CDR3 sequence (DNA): TGTGCCAGCAGCGGACTACAGGGAACCAAATCACCCCTCCACTTT.

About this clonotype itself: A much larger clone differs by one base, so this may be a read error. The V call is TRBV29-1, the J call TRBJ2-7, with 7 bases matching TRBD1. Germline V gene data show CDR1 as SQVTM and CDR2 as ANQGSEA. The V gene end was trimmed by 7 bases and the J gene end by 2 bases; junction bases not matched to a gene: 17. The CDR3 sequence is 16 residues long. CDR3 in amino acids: CSAADRPQANPYEQYF. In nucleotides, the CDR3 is TGCAGCGCTGCGGACAGGCCCCAGGCAAACCCCTACGAGCAGTACTTC.

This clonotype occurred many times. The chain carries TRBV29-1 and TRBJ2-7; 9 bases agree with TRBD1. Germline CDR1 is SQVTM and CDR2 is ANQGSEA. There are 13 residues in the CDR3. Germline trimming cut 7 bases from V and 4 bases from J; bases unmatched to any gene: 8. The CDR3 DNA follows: TGCAGCGCCCGGACAGGGGAAGCTTACGAGCAGTACTTC. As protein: CSARTGEAYEQYF.

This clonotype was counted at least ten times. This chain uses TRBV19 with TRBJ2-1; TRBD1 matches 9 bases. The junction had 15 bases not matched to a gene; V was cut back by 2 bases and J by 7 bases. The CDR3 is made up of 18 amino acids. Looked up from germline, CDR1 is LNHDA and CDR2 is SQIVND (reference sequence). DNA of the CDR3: TGTGCCAGTAGTATAAGAGAAAGTAGTGGACAGGGGAGGAATGAGCAGTTCTTC. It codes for CASSIRESSGQGRNEQFF.

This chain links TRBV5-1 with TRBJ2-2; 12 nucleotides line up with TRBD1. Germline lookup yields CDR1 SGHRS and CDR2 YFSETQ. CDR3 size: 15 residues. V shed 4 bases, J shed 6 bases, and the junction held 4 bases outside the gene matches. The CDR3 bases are TGCGCCAGCAGCCCTGGGACAGGGGGCCCCGGGGAGCTGTTTTTT. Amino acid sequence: CASSPGTGGPGELFF.

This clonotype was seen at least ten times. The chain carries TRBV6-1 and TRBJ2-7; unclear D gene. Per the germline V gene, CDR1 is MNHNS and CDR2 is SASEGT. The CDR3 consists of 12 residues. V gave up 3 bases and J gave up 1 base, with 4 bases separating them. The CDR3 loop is CASSESSYEQYF. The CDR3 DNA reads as TGTGCCAGCAGTGAGTCTTCCTACGAGCAGTACTTC.